Shown below are 20 T cell receptor beta chains from a single sample sequenced in a study of patients and donors after allogeneic stem cell transplantation. TCRdb ran MiXCR on the RT-PCR reads and lists one entry per CDR3 protein. This repertoire shows some 150,000 distinct CDR3 sequences, about two fifths found once; its top ten account for around 50%. Sequences were obtained from blood, either unsorted or a sorted T cell fraction (not recorded which). The receptors derive from a human donor who was either an allogeneic HSCT recipient or a stem cell or donor lymphocyte infusion donor (not recorded which). It is not recorded whose cells these are; they may come from a transplant donor.

V and J are TRBV7-2 and TRBJ1-1, with D uncertain. CDR3 length: 9 amino acids. CDR1 and CDR2 from the germline V gene are SGHTA and FQGNSA. V dropped 3 bases and J dropped 10 bases, with 3 bases sitting between them. The CDR3 sequence is CASSLGAFF. CDR3 in DNA: TGTGCCAGCAGCTTGGGAGCTTTCTTT.

V and J are TRBV6-5 and TRBJ1-2, with TRBD1 as a possible D gene (6 bases). CDR1 is MNHEY and CDR2 is SVGAGI in the germline V gene. Trimming stripped 2 bases from V and 6 bases from J, with 10 bases between. The length of the CDR3 is 13 residues. The CDR3 nucleotides are TGTGCCAGCAGTTACGGGGGGCTGGATGGCTACACCTTC. It specifies CASSYGGLDGYTF.

The chain employs TRBV9 and TRBJ2-3; no clear D gene. The CDR3 consists of 16 residues. Trimming pared 0 bases from V and 1 base from J, leaving 12 bases between. Germline V gene sequence: CDR1 SGDLS, CDR2 YYNGEE. This CDR3 reads CASSVGSEVRTDTQYF. For the CDR3, the DNA is TGTGCCAGCAGCGTAGGGTCAGAAGTACGCACAGATACGCAGTATTTT. Together with reference TRBV9 and TRBJ2-3, the CDR3 gives the full variable domain: DSGVTQTPKHLITATGQRVTLRCSPRSGDLSVYWYQQSLDQGLQFLIQYYNGEERAKGNILERFSAQQFPDLHSELNLSSLELGDSALYFCASSVGSEVRTDTQYFGPGTRLTVL.

This clonotype was found a few times. J is TRBJ1-1 and V is TRBV10-3, with unresolved D. This CDR3 is built from 15 residues. The germline V and J ends were trimmed by 8 bases and 0 bases, with 16 bases remaining between them. Germline V gene data show CDR1 as ENHRY and CDR2 as SYGVKD. The CDR3 nucleotides read TGTGCCATCGCTGGGGAGGCAGCAATGAACACTGAAGCTTTCTTT. Its translation is CAIAGEAAMNTEAFF.

A few counts support this clonotype. This chain uses TRBV9 with TRBJ1-3; D is uncertain. The CDR3 loop spans 16 amino acids. V was trimmed by 4 bases and J by 2 bases, leaving 16 bases between them. Germline V gene sequence: CDR1 SGDLS, CDR2 YYNGEE. Here the CDR3 reads CASSLTLTNTGNTIYF. The CDR3 DNA reads TGTGCCAGCAGCCTAACCTTGACTAATACTGGAAACACCATATATTTT.

This clonotype appeared a few times. The CDR3 bases are TGTGCCAGCAGTTACTGGGGCAGCCAAGAGACCCAGTACTTC. This sequence encodes CASSYWGSQETQYF. The gene calls are TRBV6-2 or TRBV6-3 and TRBJ2-5, with a possible D match to TRBD1 (5 bases). V was trimmed by 1 base and J by 1 base, leaving 7 bases between them. The length of the CDR3 is 14 residues. From germline, CDR1 is MNHEY and CDR2 SVGEGT.

In this sample, this clonotype turned up a few times. The chain recombines TRBV9 with TRBJ1-5; D ambiguous. The CDR3 sequence is 14 residues long. V gave up 4 bases and J gave up 5 bases, with 13 bases separating them. Germline V CDR1 and CDR2: SGDLS, YYNGEE. Written as DNA, the CDR3 is TGTGCCAGCAGCCCAACGGATGACGATCAGCCCCAGCATTTT. Its translation: CASSPTDDDQPQHF.

The CDR3 nucleotides read TGTGCCAGCAGCCACCAGCACGAGGGTACGGATACGCAGTATTTT. It is translated as CASSHQHEGTDTQYF. The chain uses TRBV4-2 and TRBJ2-3; D is possibly TRBD2 (5 bases). This CDR3 comprises 15 residues. Trimming took 3 bases from V and 6 from J, leaving 16 bases between them. Germline loops: CDR1 LGHNA, CDR2 YNFKEQ.

This rearrangement joins TRBV7-2 to TRBJ2-1, with 10 bases matching TRBD2. The CDR3 consists of 14 residues. V was pared by 6 bases and J by 7 bases, with 6 bases of the junction left unmatched. Germline assignment: CDR1 SGHTA and CDR2 FQGNSA. Written as DNA, the CDR3 is TGTGCCAGCAGGTTTAGCGGGGGGAGTAATGAGCAGTTCTTC. Protein sequence: CASRFSGGSNEQFF.

The V gene is TRBV9, the J gene TRBJ1-1; D is unresolved. Trimming left V 2 bases short and J 8 bases short, with 13 bases between. The CDR3 is 13 residues long. Germline lookup yields CDR1 SGDLS and CDR2 YYNGEE. The CDR3 loop reads CASSVQGMGEAFF. Here the CDR3 DNA reads TGTGCCAGCAGCGTCCAAGGGATGGGGGAAGCTTTCTTT.

The chain has TRBV12-3 or TRBV12-4 and TRBJ2-1; the D gene is possibly TRBD1 (6 bases). V was trimmed by 5 bases and J by 8 bases, leaving 13 bases between them. The CDR3 totals 13 residues. The CDR3 loop reads CASSTQGQDEQFF. CDR3 bases: TGTGCCAGCAGTACACAGGGTCAGGATGAGCAGTTCTTC.

In this sample, this clonotype turned up a few times. The V gene is TRBV12-3 or TRBV12-4, the J gene TRBJ2-3; TRBD2 aligns across 14 bases. The CDR3 spans 18 residues. V shed 5 bases, J shed 5 bases, and the junction held 12 bases outside the gene matches. The CDR3 spells CASSPTGLAGAKRDTQYF. CDR3 nucleotides: TGTGCCAGCAGTCCTACGGGACTAGCGGGGGCCAAAAGAGATACGCAGTATTTT.

The rearrangement joins TRBV12-3 or TRBV12-4 to TRBJ1-2; 8 positions agree with TRBD1. The V and J ends lost 6 bases and 7 bases, in that order; junction bases with no gene match: 7. The CDR3 runs to 13 residues. DNA for the CDR3: TGTGCCAGCAGACCTCAGGGGGCGGGTGGCTACACCTTC. Translation gives CASRPQGAGGYTF.

This sequence joins TRBV25-1 and TRBJ2-5; 7 bases align to TRBD2. CDR1 MGHDK and CDR2 SYGVNS come from the germline V gene. V trimming: 3 bases; J trimming: 0 bases; junction bases outside the gene matches: 4. There are 15 residues in the CDR3. CDR3 amino acids: CASSERGWYQETQYF. The CDR3 DNA is TGTGCCAGCAGTGAGCGGGGGTGGTACCAAGAGACCCAGTACTTC.

The rearrangement joins TRBV7-2 to TRBJ1-3; D gene ambiguous. There are 16 residues in the CDR3. Germline lookup yields CDR1 SGHTA and CDR2 FQGNSA. Trimming took 3 bases from V and 3 from J, leaving 15 bases between them. CDR3 sequence (DNA): TGTGCCAGCAGCTTCCGGCCATCCCAGCATGGAAACACCATATATTTT. Its protein product is CASSFRPSQHGNTIYF.

A few counts support this clonotype. The chain joins TRBV12-3 or TRBV12-4 to TRBJ1-4, with 7 positions matching TRBD1. Unmatched junction bases numbered 3, after V lost 1 base and J lost 4 bases. This CDR3 spans 15 amino acids. CDR3 sequence reads: CASSLEGALNEKLFF. CDR3 nucleotide sequence: TGTGCCAGCAGTTTAGAGGGGGCCCTTAATGAAAAACTGTTTTTT.

The genes are TRBV20-1 and TRBJ2-7; D remains unclear. V was trimmed by 4 bases and J by 2 bases, leaving 12 bases between them. CDR1 DFQATT and CDR2 SNEGSKA come from the germline V gene (reference sequence). The CDR3 runs 13 residues. The CDR3 spells CSAMQKRTYEQYF. Written as DNA, the CDR3 is TGCAGTGCTATGCAGAAGAGGACCTACGAGCAGTACTTC.

This clonotype was found a few times. The gene calls are TRBV7-2 and TRBJ2-1; TRBD2 agrees at 7 bases. Germline V lookup: CDR1 SGHTA, CDR2 FQGNSA. V lost 5 bases, J lost 8 bases, and 9 bases stayed unmatched. There are 14 residues in the CDR3. In DNA form, the CDR3 reads TGTGCCAGCAGCCACCGGACTAGTCGGGATGAGCAGTTCTTC. Its protein is CASSHRTSRDEQFF.

This rearrangement joins TRBV6-6 to TRBJ2-7, with 8 bases that match TRBD2. The CDR3 is 12 residues long. The germline CDR1 and CDR2 sequences are MNHNY and SVGAGI (reference sequence). The V and J ends lost 10 bases and 6 bases, in that order; junction bases with no gene match: 8. DNA of the CDR3: TGTGCCACCGCGGGGGGCGCAGCCGAGCAGTACTTC. This codes for CATAGGAAEQYF.

This chain uses TRBV24-1 with TRBJ2-5; D ambiguous. Germline lookup yields CDR1 KGHDR and CDR2 SFDVKD. Trimming removed 3 bases at V and 5 bases at J, with 6 bases between. The CDR3 contains 12 residues. CDR3 amino acids: CATSDPWETQYF. The DNA for the CDR3 is TGTGCCACCAGTGATCCGTGGGAGACCCAGTACTTC.